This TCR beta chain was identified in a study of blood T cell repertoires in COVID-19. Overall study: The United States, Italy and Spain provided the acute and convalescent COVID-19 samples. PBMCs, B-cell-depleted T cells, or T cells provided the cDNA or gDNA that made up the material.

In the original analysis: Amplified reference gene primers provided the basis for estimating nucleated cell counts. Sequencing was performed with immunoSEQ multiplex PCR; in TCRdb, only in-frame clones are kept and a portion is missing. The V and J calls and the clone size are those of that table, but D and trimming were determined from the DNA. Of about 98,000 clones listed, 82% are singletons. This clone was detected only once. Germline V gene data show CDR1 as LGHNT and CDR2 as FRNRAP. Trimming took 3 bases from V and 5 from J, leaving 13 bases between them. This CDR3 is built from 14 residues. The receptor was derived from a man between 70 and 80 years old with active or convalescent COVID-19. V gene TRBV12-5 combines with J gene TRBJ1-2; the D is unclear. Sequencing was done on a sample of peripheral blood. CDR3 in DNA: TGTGCTAGTGGTTTTGCAGGAAAAGGTTATGGCTACACCTTC. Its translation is CASGFAGKGYGYTF.